The 10 T cell receptor beta chains in this list originate from one sample, sequenced in a study of tumor-infiltrating lymphocytes in primary liver carcinoma. Investigators took RNA and DNA out together from 20-30 mg of unsorted bulk tissue. A primer in the constant region served to generate TCR beta cDNA from about 480 ng of total RNA. Slightly modified ARM-PCR with three nested multiplex PCR rounds yielded TCR beta libraries. Forward primers for TRBV1-TRBV30 and a C-beta reverse primer served the first two PCR rounds, at about 10 cycles each. TCRdb reprocessed the multiplex PCR reads via MiXCR and lists one record per CDR3 protein. The sample records over 35,000 distinct CDR3 sequences, nearly 75% being singletons. Sequencing was done on a sample of liver tumor tissue from sampling region 4. Stated subset: tumor region T4, right-lateral pole. The receptors were gathered from a man aged 40-50 years with primary liver carcinoma and hepatitis B virus infection.

For this clonotype: An end of the junction differs from the germline gene, which may be a read error. The rearrangement links TRBV7-9 to TRBJ1-2; TRBD1 agrees at 8 bases. The CDR3 is made up of 18 amino acids. CDR1 is SEHNR and CDR2 is FQNEAQ in the germline V gene (reference sequence). The CDR3 DNA reads TGCGCCAGCAGTCCACCGAGCCCCGGGACAGGAATTACCAATGGCTACATCTTC. Its translation is CASSPPSPGTGITNGYIF.

As regards this clonotype: This may come from a read error, since a much larger clone is one base off. V is TRBV5-1 and J is TRBJ2-1; 7 positions match TRBD1. Germline V gene lookup returns CDR1 SGHRS and CDR2 YFSETQ. The CDR3 spans 13 residues. V lost 9 bases and J lost 3; bases outside the gene matches: 6. CDR3 amino acids: CANRPGGYNEQFF. The CDR3 region has the DNA TGCGCCAATAGGCCAGGGGGCTACAATGAGCAGTTCTTC.

About this clonotype itself: This may arise from a read error, as a much more abundant clone is one base away. This likely comes from a read error, as the CDR3 has no conserved phenylalanine or tryptophan at its end. Because the CDR3's place on the DNA is in doubt, the DNA is left out and the CDR3 is given as listed by TCRdb. The chain has TRBV28 and TRBJ2-6. CDR1 is MDHEN and CDR2 is SYDVKM in the germline V gene. The CDR3 contains 15 residues when both ends are counted. CDR3 in amino acids: CASSSQGSGANVLSL.

As regards this clonotype: The junction shows a germline mismatch at one end, possibly a read error. This chain joins TRBV2 and TRBJ1-5; a possible D gene is TRBD1 (5 bases). The CDR3 contains 14 residues. Germline CDR1 and CDR2: SNHLY and FYNNEI. The CDR3 DNA reads TGTGTCAGCAACGCGGTAGGGGGCAATCAGCCCCAGCATTTT. It translates to CVSNAVGGNQPQHF. Variable domain in full (rest from reference TRBV2 and TRBJ1-5): EPEVTQTPSHQVTQMGQEVILRCVPISNHLYFYWYRQILGQKVEFLVSFYNNEISEKSEIFDDQFSVERPDGSNFTLKIRSTKLEDSAMYFCVSNAVGGNQPQHFGDGTRLSIL.

The rearrangement joins TRBV29-1 to TRBJ2-5; TRBD2 matches 7 bases. The CDR3 length is 15 residues. V lost 5 bases to trimming and J lost 4 bases; unmatched junction nucleotides: 13. Germline V CDR1 and CDR2: SQVTM, ANQGSEA. CDR3 amino acids: CSVRIGGSCAETQYF. The CDR3 bases are TGCAGCGTTCGGATTGGCGGGAGTTGTGCAGAGACCCAGTACTTC.

Of note for this clonotype: The junction does not match germline at one end; this may be a read error. This chain joins TRBV7-9 and TRBJ2-1; D is uncertain. Per the germline V gene, CDR1 is SEHNR and CDR2 is FQNEAQ (reference sequence). The CDR3 loop spans 15 amino acids. The CDR3 DNA follows: TGTACCAGCAGTGTCAGTTTATCCGATAGCAATGAGCAGTTCTTC. Protein sequence: CTSSVSLSDSNEQFF.

Notes on this clonotype: The junction departs from the called germline gene at one end, perhaps through a read error. The chain uses TRBV28 and TRBJ2-6; tentatively, D is TRBD1 (5 bases). Germline V lookup: CDR1 MDHEN, CDR2 SYDVKM. This CDR3 contains 14 residues. The CDR3 DNA reads TGTGCCAGCAACTCCCCCGCTGGGGCCAGCGTCCTGACTTTC. Its translation: CASNSPAGASVLTF.

In regard to this clonotype: At one boundary the junction diverges from the germline segment, which might be a read error. The V call is TRBV11-1, the J call TRBJ2-4, with TRBD2 identical over 10 bases. The germline V gene has CDR1 SGHAT and CDR2 FQDESV (reference sequence). The CDR3 is made up of 17 amino acids. This CDR3 reads CANSFPGTSATKNIPYF. CDR3 nucleotide sequence: TGTGCCAACAGCTTTCCCGGGACTAGCGCTACCAAAAACATTCCGTACTTC.

This clonotype is medium-sized within its sample. The V call is TRBV10-3, the J call TRBJ2-5; weak D call: TRBD2 (5 bases). The V gene lost 4 bases and the J gene lost 1 base, with 13 bases spanning the gap. CDR3 length equals 15 residues. CDR1 and CDR2 (germline): ENHRY, SYGVKD. CDR3 loop: CAISAVSGSQETQYF. In DNA form, the CDR3 reads TGTGCCATCAGTGCGGTCTCGGGGTCCCAAGAGACCCAGTACTTC.

In its sample, this clonotype was seen a few times. V gene TRBV4-3 combines with J gene TRBJ2-2; a possible D gene is TRBD2 (5 bases). CDR3 length equals 14 residues. Germline CDR1 is LGHNA and CDR2 is YSLEER. V lost 1 base to trimming and J lost 6 bases, with 9 bases between them. Written as DNA, the CDR3 is TGCGCCAGCAGCCAAGTAGAGGGCGCCGGGGAGCTGTTTTTT. Translating gives CASSQVEGAGELFF.